This T cell receptor (beta chain) was recovered during a study of blood T cell repertoires in COVID-19. Using immunoSEQ multiplex PCR, the repertoire was profiled, and TCRdb retains in-frame clones only, with some absent. The table lists 180,000 or so clones, roughly 80% of them singletons. CDR3 length: 13 amino acids. V lost 6 bases and J 1 base, leaving 9 bases between the germline ends. Germline V gives CDR1 SNHLY, CDR2 FYNNEI. This clone was detected only a few times. The chain employs TRBV2 and TRBJ1-1; weak D call: TRBD1 (5 bases). This receptor was obtained from a woman aged 40 to 50 with COVID-19, enrolled during active disease. Sequences were obtained from peripheral blood. The CDR3 loop is CASSTTGNTEAFF. DNA of the CDR3: TGTGCCAGCAGCACAACAGGGAACACTGAAGCTTTCTTT. Based on the CDR3 plus reference TRBV2 and TRBJ1-1, the full variable domain is EPEVTQTPSHQVTQMGQEVILRCVPISNHLYFYWYRQILGQKVEFLVSFYNNEISEKSEIFDDQFSVERPDGSNFTLKIRSTKLEDSAMYFCASSTTGNTEAFFGQGTRLTVV.